The sequence of this TCR beta chain was determined in a study of OX40 agonist ivuxolimab in advanced cancers. Study at large: The patients got ivuxolimab, which is an agonistic anti-OX40 (CD134) antibody. Patients were treated with intravenous ivuxolimab, dosed at 0.01 to 10 mg/kg and infused every 2 weeks. Prior checkpoint blockade (anti-PD-1, anti-PD-L1 or anti-CTLA-4) was permitted; approximately 40% had it.

Only in-frame clones appear in the TCRdb table, and some are missing; sequencing was by immunoSEQ multiplex PCR. Of roughly 100,000 clones detected, approximately 90% appear once; the ten largest clones hold around 1.5%. Sampled blood was obtained at baseline, cycle 4 day 1, and cycle 7 day 1. Germline V CDR1 and CDR2: SGHTA, FQGNSA. This CDR3 has 15 residues. V was shortened by 5 bases and J by 0 bases, with 13 bases between the two germline ends. V and J are TRBV7-2 and TRBJ2-5; D not resolved. This sample comprised CD4+ or CD8+ T cells sorted from blood, obtained in a trial of the OX40 agonist ivuxolimab. This sequence originates from an adult with an advanced solid tumor such as melanoma, head and neck, liver or kidney cancer. The CDR3, as DNA: TGTGCCAGCAGCCCAGTGGCTAGAGACCAAGAGACCCAGTACTTC. Residues: CASSPVARDQETQYF.